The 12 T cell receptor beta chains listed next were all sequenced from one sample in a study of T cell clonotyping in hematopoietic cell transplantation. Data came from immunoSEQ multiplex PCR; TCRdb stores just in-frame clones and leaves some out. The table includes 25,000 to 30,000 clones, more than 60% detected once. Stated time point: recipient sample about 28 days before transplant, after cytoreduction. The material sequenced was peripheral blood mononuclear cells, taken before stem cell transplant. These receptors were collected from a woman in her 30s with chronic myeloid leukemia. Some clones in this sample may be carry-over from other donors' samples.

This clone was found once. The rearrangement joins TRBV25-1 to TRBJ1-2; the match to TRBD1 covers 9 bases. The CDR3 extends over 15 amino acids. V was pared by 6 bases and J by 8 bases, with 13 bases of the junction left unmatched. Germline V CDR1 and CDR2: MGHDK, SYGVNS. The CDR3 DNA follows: TGTGCCAGCAGCTGGGACAGGGAAGATCTAGACGGCTACACCTTC. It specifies CASSWDREDLDGYTF.

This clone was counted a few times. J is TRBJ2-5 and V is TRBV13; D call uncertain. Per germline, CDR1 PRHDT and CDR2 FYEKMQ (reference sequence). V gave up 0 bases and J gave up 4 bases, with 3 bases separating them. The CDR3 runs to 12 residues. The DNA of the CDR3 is TGTGCCAGCAGCTTAGGGTCAGAGACCCAGTACTTC. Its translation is CASSLGSETQYF.

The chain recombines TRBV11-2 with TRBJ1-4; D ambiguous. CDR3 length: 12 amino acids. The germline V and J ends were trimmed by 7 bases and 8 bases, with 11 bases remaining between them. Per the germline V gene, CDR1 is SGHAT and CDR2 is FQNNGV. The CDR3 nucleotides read TGTGCCAGCAACGGCCCCGGGGAAAAACTGTTTTTT. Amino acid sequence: CASNGPGEKLFF. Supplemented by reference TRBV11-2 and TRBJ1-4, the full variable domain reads EAGVAQSPRYKIIEKRQSVAFWCNPISGHATLYWYQQILGQGPKLLIQFQNNGVVDDSQLPKDRFSAERLKGVDSTLKIQPAKLEDSAVYLCASNGPGEKLFFGSGTQLSVL.

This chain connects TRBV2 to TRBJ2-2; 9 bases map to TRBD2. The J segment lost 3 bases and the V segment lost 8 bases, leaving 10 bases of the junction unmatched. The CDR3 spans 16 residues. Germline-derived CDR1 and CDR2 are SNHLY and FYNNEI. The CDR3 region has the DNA TGTGCCAGCTGTCCGGCTAGCGGGGTTTACACCGGGGAGCTGTTTTTT. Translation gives CASCPASGVYTGELFF.

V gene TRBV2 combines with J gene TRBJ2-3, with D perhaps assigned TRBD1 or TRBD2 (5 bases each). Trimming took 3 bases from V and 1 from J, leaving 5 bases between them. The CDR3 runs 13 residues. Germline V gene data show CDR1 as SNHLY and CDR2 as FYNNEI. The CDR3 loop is CASSEGRTDTQYF. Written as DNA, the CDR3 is TGTGCCAGCAGTGAGGGACGCACAGATACGCAGTATTTT.

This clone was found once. CDR3: CASSLDLSPLHF. The CDR3 bases are TGTGCCAGCAGCTTAGACCTTTCACCCCTCCACTTT. The chain joins TRBV7-2 to TRBJ1-6; D gene uncertain. Germline loops: CDR1 SGHTA, CDR2 FQGNSA. This CDR3 is built from 12 residues. Deletions cut 1 base from V and 9 bases from J, with 4 bases between.

CDR3 sequence reads: CAWSTQQSPLHF. For the CDR3, the DNA is TGTGCCTGGAGTACCCAACAGTCACCCCTCCACTTT. V and J are TRBV30 and TRBJ1-6; D not certain. The CDR3 spans 12 residues. The germline V gene has CDR1 GTSNPN and CDR2 SVGIG (reference sequence). Trimming took off 2 bases at V and 10 bases at J, with 9 bases between the two ends.

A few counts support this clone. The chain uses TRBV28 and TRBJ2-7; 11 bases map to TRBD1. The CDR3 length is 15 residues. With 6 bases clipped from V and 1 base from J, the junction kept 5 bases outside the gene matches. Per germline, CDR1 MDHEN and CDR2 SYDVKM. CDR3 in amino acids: CASRTRDRGSYEQYF. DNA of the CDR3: TGTGCCAGCAGAACCCGGGACAGGGGGTCCTACGAGCAGTACTTC.

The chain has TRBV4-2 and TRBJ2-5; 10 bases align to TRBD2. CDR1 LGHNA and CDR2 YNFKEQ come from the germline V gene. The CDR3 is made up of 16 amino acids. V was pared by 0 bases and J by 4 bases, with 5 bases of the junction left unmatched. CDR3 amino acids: CASSQDRSGGAETQYF. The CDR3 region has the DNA TGTGCCAGCAGCCAAGATCGAAGCGGGGGGGCAGAGACCCAGTACTTC.

This CDR3 reads CASSRTGYGYTF. As DNA, the CDR3 is TGTGCCAGCAGTCGGACTGGCTATGGCTACACCTTC. This chain uses TRBV6-6 with TRBJ1-2; D call uncertain. CDR1 is MNHNY, CDR2 SVGAGI, per germline (reference sequence). This CDR3 has 12 amino acids. V was shortened by 5 bases and J by 4 bases, with 8 bases between the two germline ends.

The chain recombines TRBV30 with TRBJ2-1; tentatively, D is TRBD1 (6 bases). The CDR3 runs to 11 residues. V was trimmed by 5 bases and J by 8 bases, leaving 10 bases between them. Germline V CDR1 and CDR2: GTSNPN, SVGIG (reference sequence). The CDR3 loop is CAWGRGYEQFF. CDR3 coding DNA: TGTGCCTGGGGAAGGGGGTATGAGCAGTTCTTC.

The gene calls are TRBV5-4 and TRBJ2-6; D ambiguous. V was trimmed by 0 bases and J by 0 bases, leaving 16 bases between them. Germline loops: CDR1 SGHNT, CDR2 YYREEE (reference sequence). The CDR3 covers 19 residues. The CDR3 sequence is CASSLGGTTAYSGANVLTF. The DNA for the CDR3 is TGTGCCAGCAGCTTGGGTGGCACGACCGCTTACTCTGGGGCCAACGTCCTGACTTTC.